A selection of T cell receptor beta chains follows, all from one sample in a study of CD8 T cells in Susac syndrome. TCRdb recomputed calls from the immunoSEQ multiplex PCR reads with MiXCR, one row per CDR3 protein. The sample lists tens of thousands of distinct CDR3 sequences, 90% to 95% occurring once. Sequenced input: CD4+ T cells from PBMCs. The receptors stem from a human donor with Susac syndrome. Both conserved end residues are part of each CDR3. A D gene is named only where the DNA matches it firmly. Clone size is shown for a subset of rows, as once, few, many or a class of expanded clone.

j_gene: TRBJ1-5; v_gene: TRBV3-1; d_gene: TRBD1; len: 17; abundance: .; CDR3aa: CASSQGRDRIGPQPQHF; CDR3nt: TGTGCCAGCAGCCAAGGTCGGGACAGGATCGGTCCTCAGCCCCAGCATTTT
j_gene: TRBJ1-1; v_gene: TRBV25-1; d_gene: .; len: 17; abundance: .; CDR3aa: CASTPPGTTWTITEAFF; CDR3nt: TGTGCCAGCACCCCCCCCGGGACAACATGGACGATCACTGAAGCTTTCTTT
j_gene: TRBJ1-4; v_gene: TRBV19; d_gene: .; len: 13; abundance: .; CDR3aa: CASSISGGEKLFF; CDR3nt: TGTGCCAGTAGTATCTCTGGAGGAGAAAAACTGTTTTTT
j_gene: TRBJ2-1; v_gene: TRBV20-1; d_gene: TRBD2; len: 14; abundance: .; CDR3aa: CSARAGGNYNEQFF; CDR3nt: TGCAGTGCTAGGGCCGGGGGGAATTACAATGAGCAGTTCTTC
j_gene: TRBJ1-2; v_gene: TRBV7-3; d_gene: .; len: 13; abundance: once; CDR3aa: CASSLIPGNGYTF; CDR3nt: TGTGCCAGCAGCTTAATCCCGGGGAATGGCTACACCTTC
j_gene: TRBJ2-5; v_gene: TRBV3-1; d_gene: .; len: 14; abundance: few; CDR3aa: CASSPHAAPETQYF; CDR3nt: TGTGCCAGCAGCCCCCACGCAGCTCCAGAGACCCAGTACTTC
j_gene: TRBJ1-1; v_gene: TRBV20-1; d_gene: .; len: 15; abundance: .; CDR3aa: CSARERAIVTREAFF; CDR3nt: TGCAGTGCTAGAGAGAGGGCCATAGTTACCCGTGAAGCTTTCTTT
j_gene: TRBJ2-1; v_gene: TRBV5-1; d_gene: .; len: 16; abundance: .; CDR3aa: CASSLVGLGLRNEQFF; CDR3nt: TGCGCCAGCAGCTTGGTAGGGCTCGGCCTTAGGAATGAGCAGTTCTTC
j_gene: TRBJ1-1; v_gene: TRBV12-3/TRBV12-4; d_gene: TRBD1; len: 16; abundance: .; CDR3aa: CASSLGQRDRNTEAFF; CDR3nt: TGTGCCAGCAGTTTAGGCCAAAGGGACAGGAACACTGAAGCTTTCTTT
j_gene: TRBJ1-2; v_gene: TRBV30; d_gene: TRBD1; len: 13; abundance: once; CDR3aa: CAWSVQGVRGYTF; CDR3nt: TGTGCCTGGAGTGTACAGGGGGTCCGTGGCTACACCTTC
j_gene: TRBJ2-1; v_gene: TRBV12-3/TRBV12-4; d_gene: .; len: 12; abundance: .; CDR3aa: CASSLQNHEQFF; CDR3nt: TGTGCCAGCAGTTTGCAAAACCATGAGCAGTTCTTC
j_gene: TRBJ2-7; v_gene: TRBV7-8; d_gene: .; len: 14; abundance: once; CDR3aa: CASSLDGGRSEQYF; CDR3nt: TGTGCCAGCAGCTTAGATGGGGGGCGCTCCGAGCAGTACTTC
j_gene: TRBJ2-3; v_gene: TRBV12-3/TRBV12-4; d_gene: .; len: 12; abundance: .; CDR3aa: CASSKGGYTQYF; CDR3nt: TGTGCCAGCAGTAAGGGGGGGTATACGCAGTATTTT
j_gene: TRBJ2-3; v_gene: TRBV19; d_gene: .; len: 13; abundance: once; CDR3aa: CASSISRTDTQYF; CDR3nt: TGTGCCAGTAGTATATCAAGGACAGATACGCAGTATTTT
j_gene: TRBJ1-1; v_gene: TRBV7-9; d_gene: .; len: 14; abundance: .; CDR3aa: CASSLAQLRNEAFF; CDR3nt: TGTGCCAGCAGCTTAGCGCAGTTGCGGAATGAAGCTTTCTTT
j_gene: TRBJ2-7; v_gene: TRBV28; d_gene: .; len: 14; abundance: .; CDR3aa: CASSFAAAIYEQYF; CDR3nt: TGTGCCAGCAGTTTTGCTGCGGCCATCTACGAGCAGTACTTC
j_gene: TRBJ2-7; v_gene: TRBV2; d_gene: .; len: 15; abundance: .; CDR3aa: CASSLSRVPLYEQYF; CDR3nt: TGTGCCAGCAGCCTATCCAGGGTCCCACTTTACGAGCAGTACTTC
j_gene: TRBJ1-6; v_gene: TRBV6-5; d_gene: .; len: 18; abundance: .; CDR3aa: CASSYFGQSLSYNSPLHF; CDR3nt: TGTGCCAGCAGTTACTTCGGACAGAGCTTATCCTATAATTCACCCCTCCACTTT
j_gene: TRBJ1-2; v_gene: TRBV15; d_gene: TRBD1; len: 14; abundance: .; CDR3aa: CATSSLQGVGGYTF; CDR3nt: TGTGCCACCAGCAGCCTACAGGGGGTGGGTGGCTACACCTTC
j_gene: TRBJ1-2; v_gene: TRBV7-2; d_gene: TRBD1; len: 17; abundance: .; CDR3aa: CASSQYPGQVFNYGYTF; CDR3nt: TGTGCCAGCAGCCAGTACCCGGGACAGGTTTTCAACTATGGCTACACCTTC
j_gene: TRBJ2-7; v_gene: TRBV28; d_gene: .; len: 14; abundance: .; CDR3aa: CASSLVRHTYEQYF; CDR3nt: TGTGCCAGCAGTTTAGTTCGGCACACCTACGAGCAGTACTTC
j_gene: TRBJ2-1; v_gene: TRBV29-1; d_gene: TRBD1; len: 15; abundance: .; CDR3aa: CSVEDFRDSNNEQFF; CDR3nt: TGCAGCGTTGAAGATTTTCGGGACAGTAACAATGAGCAGTTCTTC
j_gene: TRBJ1-2; v_gene: TRBV30; d_gene: TRBD1; len: 17; abundance: .; CDR3aa: CAWSPKSGTGANYGYTF; CDR3nt: TGTGCCTGGAGTCCCAAAAGCGGGACAGGGGCTAACTATGGCTACACCTTC
j_gene: TRBJ1-1; v_gene: TRBV29-1; d_gene: .; len: 13; abundance: .; CDR3aa: CSVGDIVNTEAFF; CDR3nt: TGCAGCGTCGGGGACATCGTGAACACTGAAGCTTTCTTT
j_gene: TRBJ2-3; v_gene: TRBV12-3/TRBV12-4; d_gene: .; len: 15; abundance: .; CDR3aa: CASSLNVGVADTQYF; CDR3nt: TGTGCCAGCAGCCTAAATGTCGGGGTAGCAGATACGCAGTATTTT
j_gene: TRBJ2-1; v_gene: TRBV7-2; d_gene: TRBD1; len: 15; abundance: .; CDR3aa: CASSYRDRAYNEQFF; CDR3nt: TGTGCCAGCAGCTACCGGGACAGGGCCTACAATGAGCAGTTCTTC
j_gene: TRBJ2-7; v_gene: TRBV14; d_gene: .; len: 14; abundance: .; CDR3aa: CASSLQRGRHEQYF; CDR3nt: TGTGCCAGCAGCCTCCAGAGGGGGAGACACGAGCAGTACTTC
j_gene: TRBJ1-5; v_gene: TRBV30; d_gene: .; len: 17; abundance: .; CDR3aa: CAWSGLGGTGGAQPQHF; CDR3nt: TGTGCCTGGAGTGGGCTTGGCGGGACCGGTGGGGCGCAGCCCCAGCATTTT
j_gene: TRBJ2-5; v_gene: TRBV20-1; d_gene: TRBD1; len: 17; abundance: once; CDR3aa: CSARRIGTGEVRETQYF; CDR3nt: TGCAGTGCTAGACGCATTGGGACAGGGGAAGTTCGGGAGACCCAGTACTTC
j_gene: TRBJ1-2; v_gene: TRBV20-1; d_gene: .; len: 13; abundance: .; CDR3aa: CSAEGTPKHGYTF; CDR3nt: TGCAGTGCGGAGGGGACACCCAAACATGGCTACACCTTC
j_gene: TRBJ2-1; v_gene: TRBV6-6; d_gene: .; len: 12; abundance: .; CDR3aa: CASSSNQGIKFF; CDR3nt: TGTGCCAGCAGCTCCAATCAGGGAATTAAGTTCTTC
j_gene: TRBJ2-7; v_gene: TRBV7-8; d_gene: .; len: 13; abundance: .; CDR3aa: CASSPGYTYEQYF; CDR3nt: TGTGCCAGCAGTCCAGGGTACACCTACGAGCAGTACTTC